The next 27 T cell receptor beta chains were all read from a single sample in a study of cytomegalovirus exposure and HLA in healthy donors. Primers: 60 Vbeta forward and 13 Jbeta reverse. Clones were sequenced by immunoSEQ multiplex PCR, and TCRdb holds only the in-frame ones, with some missing. The table counts some 180,000 clones; almost 6.5% lies in the top ten. Sequencing was done on a sample of PBMCs. The receptors derive from a young man in good health and CMV-seronegative.

The rearrangement uses TRBV6-1 and TRBJ2-3; possible D gene TRBD1, 5 bases. The germline CDR1 and CDR2 sequences are MNHNS and SASEGT. The ends were cut back, 5 bases at V and 1 base at J, with 13 bases in the middle. The CDR3 has 15 amino acids. The CDR3 loop is CASSRRTGRTDTQYF. The CDR3 DNA sequence: TGTGCCAGCAGTCGACGAACAGGCCGCACAGATACGCAGTATTTT.

The V gene is TRBV6-1, the J gene TRBJ2-5; the match to TRBD2 covers 8 bases. Per germline, CDR1 MNHNS and CDR2 SASEGT. The J segment lost 5 bases and the V segment lost 8 bases, leaving 10 bases of the junction unmatched. The CDR3 covers 14 residues. This CDR3 is CASWSGGAGETQYF. CDR3 DNA sequence: TGTGCCAGCTGGTCGGGGGGGGCCGGGGAGACCCAGTACTTC.

V is TRBV12-5 and J is TRBJ2-5; no definite D call. Germline V lookup: CDR1 LGHNT, CDR2 FRNRAP. Trimming left V 3 bases short and J 3 bases short, with 5 bases between. CDR3 size: 12 residues. This chain's CDR3 is CASGFTEETQYF. The DNA for the CDR3 is TGTGCTAGTGGTTTTACGGAAGAGACCCAGTACTTC.

The chain recombines TRBV9 with TRBJ1-1; a weak D match, TRBD1 (6 bases). Germline V gives CDR1 SGDLS, CDR2 YYNGEE. Trimming took off 0 bases at V and 4 bases at J, with 13 bases between the two ends. This CDR3 region has 15 residues. The DNA of the CDR3 is TGTGCCAGCAGCGTAGCAGGGGCTGGGGGCACTGAAGCTTTCTTT. It is translated as CASSVAGAGGTEAFF.

This sequence joins TRBV6-1 and TRBJ2-5, with TRBD2 matching 13 bases. The CDR3 is made up of 16 amino acids. The V gene's germline CDR1 is MNHNS and CDR2 SASEGT. V trimming: 3 bases; J trimming: 5 bases; junction bases outside the gene matches: 6. This CDR3 reads CASSETGLAGSETQYF. The CDR3 DNA follows: TGTGCCAGCAGTGAGACGGGACTAGCGGGGAGCGAGACCCAGTACTTC.

The chain uses TRBV11-2 and TRBJ2-2; 9 positions match TRBD2. CDR1 is SGHAT, CDR2 FQNNGV, per germline. The junction had 11 bases not matched to a gene; V was cut back by 8 bases and J by 4 bases. This CDR3 region has 16 residues. Written as DNA, the CDR3 is TGTGCCAGCGGTACGGGGGGCGGGAGGGCCACCGGGGAGCTGTTTTTT. Its protein is CASGTGGGRATGELFF.

The rearrangement joins TRBV5-4 to TRBJ2-7; D not resolved. V was cut by 1 base and J by 0 bases, with 14 bases left in between. The CDR3 sequence is 16 residues long. Germline CDR1 and CDR2: SGHNT and YYREEE (reference sequence). The chain's CDR3 is CASSLSQVYSSYEQYF. In DNA, the CDR3 is TGTGCCAGCAGCTTGTCCCAGGTCTACAGCTCCTACGAGCAGTACTTC.

The V call is TRBV7-9, the J call TRBJ2-7, with 12 bases lining up with TRBD2. This CDR3 contains 15 residues. The germline gives CDR1 SEHNR, CDR2 FQNEAQ (reference sequence). J lost 5 bases, V lost 5 bases, and 7 bases had no gene match. CDR3 DNA: TGTGCCAGCAGCCCAGGACTAGCGGGAATCAACGAGCAGTACTTC. Its translation is CASSPGLAGINEQYF.

This chain links TRBV19 with TRBJ2-2; maybe TRBD1 (6 bases). Germline V gene data show CDR1 as LNHDA and CDR2 as SQIVND (reference sequence). This CDR3 region has 20 residues. Trimming cost V 7 bases and J 0 bases, with 27 bases left between them. CDR3 coding DNA: TGTGCCAGTACCCTGCAGGGGTCGGCGGTGTATGGACCGAACACCGGGGAGCTGTTTTTT. Protein product: CASTLQGSAVYGPNTGELFF.

This chain links TRBV11-1 with TRBJ2-7, with TRBD2 as a possible D gene (6 bases). The germline CDR1 and CDR2 sequences are SGHAT and FQDESV (reference sequence). Trimming shortened V by 1 base and J by 1 base, and 8 bases separated the two germline ends. The CDR3 runs to 14 residues. This CDR3 is CASSLVGGSYEQYF. The CDR3 coding sequence is TGTGCCAGCAGCTTAGTGGGGGGTTCCTACGAGCAGTACTTC. Filled out from reference TRBV11-1 and TRBJ2-7, the complete variable domain reads EAEVAQSPRYKITEKSQAVAFWCDPISGHATLYWYRQILGQGPELLVQFQDESVVDDSQLPKDRFSAERLKGVDSTLKIQPAELGDSAMYLCASSLVGGSYEQYFGPGTRLTVT.

This sequence joins TRBV5-1 and TRBJ1-1, with 9 bases that match TRBD1. The junction had 8 bases not matched to a gene; V was cut back by 2 bases and J by 3 bases. Germline CDR1 and CDR2: SGHRS and YFSETQ. The CDR3 consists of 16 residues. The chain's CDR3 is CASSFTGGGGHTEAFF. The CDR3 DNA reads as TGCGCCAGCAGCTTTACAGGGGGCGGAGGACACACTGAAGCTTTCTTT. The whole variable domain, remainder taken from reference TRBV5-1 and TRBJ1-1, is KAGVTQTPRYLIKTRGQQVTLSCSPISGHRSVSWYQQTPGQGLQFLFEYFSETQRNKGNFPGRFSGRQFSNSRSEMNVSTLELGDSALYLCASSFTGGGGHTEAFFGQGTRLTVV.

The rearrangement joins TRBV4-1 to TRBJ2-1, with 7 nucleotides matching TRBD2. V shed 1 base, J shed 4 bases, and the junction held 7 bases outside the gene matches. The germline V gene has CDR1 MGHRA and CDR2 YSYEKL. The CDR3 is 16 amino acids. The CDR3 spells CASSQVRLAVYNEQFF. The CDR3 DNA reads TGCGCCAGCAGCCAAGTTCGCCTAGCGGTTTACAATGAGCAGTTCTTC.

The chain uses TRBV27 and TRBJ1-3; no clear D. Per the germline V gene, CDR1 is MNHEY and CDR2 is SMNVEV (reference sequence). The V end was cut by 6 bases, the J end by 3 bases, with 9 bases between. The CDR3 length is 13 residues. The CDR3, as DNA: TGTGCCAGCAGCGAATCGAGTGGAAACACCATATATTTT. It yields the protein CASSESSGNTIYF.

The gene calls are TRBV6-1 and TRBJ1-4; no definite D call. The CDR3 has 14 residues. Germline CDR1 is MNHNS and CDR2 is SASEGT. With 5 bases removed from V and 5 bases from J, the gap between germline ends came to 12 bases. CDR3 residues: CASSWSFVNEKLFF. The CDR3 bases are TGTGCCAGCAGTTGGAGTTTTGTGAATGAAAAACTGTTTTTT.

The chain carries TRBV5-6 and TRBJ1-1, with 8 bases matching TRBD1. The CDR3 runs 15 residues. Trimming removed 2 bases from V and 3 bases from J; junction bases left unmatched: 6. Germline lookup yields CDR1 SGHDT and CDR2 YYEEEE. CDR3 sequence: CASSFIRGRDTEAFF. CDR3 DNA: TGTGCCAGCAGCTTTATCAGGGGGCGCGACACTGAAGCTTTCTTT. The full variable domain, with the rest looked up from reference TRBV5-6 and TRBJ1-1, is DAGVTQSPTHLIKTRGQQVTLRCSPKSGHDTVSWYQQALGQGPQFIFQYYEEEERQRGNFPDRFSGHQFPNYSSELNVNALLLGDSALYLCASSFIRGRDTEAFFGQGTRLTVV.

The chain couples TRBV29-1 to TRBJ2-5; D gene uncertain. CDR3 length: 11 amino acids. Trimming removed 7 bases at V and 7 bases at J, with 13 bases between. Germline V gene lookup returns CDR1 SQVTM and CDR2 ANQGSEA. The CDR3 sequence: CSALTPGTQYF. The CDR3, as DNA: TGCAGCGCCTTGACTCCGGGGACCCAGTACTTC.

The V call is TRBV21-1, the J call TRBJ2-6; TRBD1 is the table's D call and was not checked against the DNA. TRBV21-1 is a documented pseudogene. The CDR3 has 17 residues. The CDR3 sequence: CASSKELKQSGANVLTF. CDR3 nucleotide sequence: TGTGCCAGCAGCAAAGAATTGAAACAGTCTGGGGCCAACGTCCTGACTTTC.

CDR3 coding DNA: TGTGCCAGCAGCTTGACCAGGGGGGAGAAACTGTTTTTT. Translating gives CASSLTRGEKLFF. V and J are TRBV5-6 and TRBJ1-4, with TRBD1 matching over 7 bases. The CDR3 consists of 13 residues. The germline CDR1 and CDR2 sequences are SGHDT and YYEEEE. Trimming took 1 base from V and 11 from J; bases not matched to a gene: 5.

The CDR3 protein is CASSPWGGNTEAFF. DNA of the CDR3: TGTGCCAGCTCCCCCTGGGGAGGGAACACTGAAGCTTTCTTT. The chain employs TRBV6-5 and TRBJ1-1; the D is unclear. The CDR3 is 14 residues long. Germline V gene data show CDR1 as MNHEY and CDR2 as SVGAGI. The V end was cut by 8 bases, the J end by 1 base, with 14 bases between.

The chain couples TRBV7-6 to TRBJ1-1, with TRBD1 matching 9 bases. V lost 3 bases and J lost 4; bases outside the gene matches: 0. The CDR3 extends over 13 amino acids. The germline V gene has CDR1 SGHVS and CDR2 FNYEAQ. CDR3 bases: TGTGCCAGCAGCTTGACAGGGGGCACTGAAGCTTTCTTT. This sequence encodes CASSLTGGTEAFF.

The chain has TRBV6-5 and TRBJ1-1, with 11 positions matching TRBD1. The trim removed 6 bases at V and 5 bases at J, leaving 8 bases unmatched. The germline CDR1 and CDR2 sequences are MNHEY and SVGAGI. This CDR3 comprises 15 residues. CDR3 region: CASSKAGTGGTEAFF. For the CDR3, the DNA is TGTGCCAGCAGCAAAGCTGGGACAGGGGGGACTGAAGCTTTCTTT.

The CDR3 spells CSELSNGGEQFF. The CDR3 DNA sequence: TGCAGCGAACTATCCAACGGGGGTGAGCAGTTCTTC. This chain uses TRBV29-1 with TRBJ2-1, with D possibly TRBD2 on 6 matching bases. This CDR3 contains 12 residues. Per the germline V gene, CDR1 is SQVTM and CDR2 is ANQGSEA. V lost 7 bases, J lost 9 bases, and 16 bases lay in between.

The chain joins TRBV6-1 to TRBJ2-7, with TRBD2 matching 7 bases. With 7 bases clipped from V and 0 bases from J, the junction kept 3 bases outside the gene matches. CDR3 length: 13 residues. CDR1 and CDR2 from the germline V gene are MNHNS and SASEGT. The CDR3 nucleotides read TGTGCCAGCAAGAGCGGGGCCTCCTACGAGCAGTACTTC. Amino acids: CASKSGASYEQYF.

The chain has TRBV19 and TRBJ1-5; D perhaps matches TRBD1 (5 bases). Looked up from germline, CDR1 is LNHDA and CDR2 is SQIVND (reference sequence). The length of the CDR3 is 16 residues. V lost 3 bases and J 1 base, leaving 13 bases between the germline ends. The CDR3 reads CASSMGGWRSNQPQHF. In nucleotides, the CDR3 is TGTGCCAGTAGTATGGGGGGGTGGAGGAGCAATCAGCCCCAGCATTTT. The whole variable domain, remainder taken from reference TRBV19 and TRBJ1-5, is DGGITQSPKYLFRKEGQNVTLSCEQNLNHDAMYWYRQDPGQGLRLIYYSQIVNDFQKGDIAEGYSVSREKKESFPLTVTSAQKNPTAFYLCASSMGGWRSNQPQHFGDGTRLSIL.

The chain uses TRBV30 and TRBJ1-2; 8 bases are shared with TRBD1. The ends lost 3 bases at V and 3 bases at J; junction bases unmatched: 3. Germline lookup yields CDR1 GTSNPN and CDR2 SVGIG (reference sequence). This CDR3 has 13 amino acids. The CDR3 sequence: CAWRGQGDYGYTF. Here the CDR3 DNA reads TGTGCCTGGAGAGGACAGGGAGACTATGGCTACACCTTC.

The chain recombines TRBV27 with TRBJ2-1; TRBD2 is a possible D gene (6 bases). The germline gives CDR1 MNHEY, CDR2 SMNVEV (reference sequence). This CDR3 is built from 18 residues. Trimming pared 1 base from V and 8 bases from J, leaving 24 bases between. The CDR3 sequence: CASSLLFPIGGSIDEQFF. In DNA, the CDR3 is TGTGCCAGCAGTTTATTGTTCCCGATTGGAGGGAGTATAGATGAGCAGTTCTTC.

The CDR3 here is CASSVPGQGARDTDTQYF. DNA for the CDR3: TGTGCCAGCAGTGTGCCGGGACAGGGGGCGCGGGACACAGATACGCAGTATTTT. The V and J genes are TRBV27 and TRBJ2-3; 12 positions match TRBD1. The CDR3 consists of 18 residues. V gave up 5 bases and J gave up 2 bases; unmatched junction bases: 11. CDR1 and CDR2 (germline): MNHEY, SMNVEV (reference sequence).